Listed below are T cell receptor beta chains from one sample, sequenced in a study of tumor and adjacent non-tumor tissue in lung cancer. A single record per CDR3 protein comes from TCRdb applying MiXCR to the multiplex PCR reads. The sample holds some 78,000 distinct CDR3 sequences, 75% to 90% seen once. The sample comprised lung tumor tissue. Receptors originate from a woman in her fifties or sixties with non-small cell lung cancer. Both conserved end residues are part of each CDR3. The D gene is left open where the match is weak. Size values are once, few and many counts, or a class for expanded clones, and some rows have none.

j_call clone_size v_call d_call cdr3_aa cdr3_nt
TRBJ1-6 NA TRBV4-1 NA CASRLDWAGSPLQF TGCGCCAGCAGACTAGACTGGGCCGGTTCACCCCTCCAGTTT
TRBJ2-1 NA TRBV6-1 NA CANKSPTGSFVDEQIF TGTGCCAACAAGAGCCCAACAGGGTCCTTTGTGGATGAACAGATCTTC
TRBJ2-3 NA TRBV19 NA CASAKGNFGDTQYF TGTGCCAGTGCAAAGGGAAACTTCGGAGATACGCAGTATTTT
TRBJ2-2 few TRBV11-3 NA CASSLTATGTGELFF TGTGCCAGCAGCTTGACAGCTACGGGCACCGGGGAGCTGTTTTTT
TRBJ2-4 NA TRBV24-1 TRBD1 CATSGQGADIRYF TGTGCCACCAGTGGACAGGGGGCCGATATTCGGTACTTC
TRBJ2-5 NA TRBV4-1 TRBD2 CASGRGVSESQYF TGCGCCAGCGGACGGGGGGTTTCAGAGTCCCAGTACTTC
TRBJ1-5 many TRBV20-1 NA CSARGDSNQPQHF TGCAGTGCTAGAGGGGATAGCAATCAGCCCCAGCATTTT
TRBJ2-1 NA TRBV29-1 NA CSVEVRQQGSYNEQFF TGCAGTGTTGAAGTTCGCCAGCAGGGCTCCTACAATGAGCAGTTCTTC
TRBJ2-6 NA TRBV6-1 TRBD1 CASQTGLGANLLTF TGTGCCAGCCAGACAGGGCTTGGGGCCAACCTCCTGACTTTT
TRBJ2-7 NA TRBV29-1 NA CSVAITDETYKQYF TGCAGCGTTGCCATAACTGACGAAACCTACAAGCAGTACTTC
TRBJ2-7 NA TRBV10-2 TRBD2 CASGRTWPKTYEQYF TGTGCCAGCGGGAGGACATGGCCTAAGACCTACGAGCAGTACTTC
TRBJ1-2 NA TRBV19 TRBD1 CASSIKDRKGYTF TGTGCCAGTAGTATAAAGGACAGGAAAGGCTACACTTTC
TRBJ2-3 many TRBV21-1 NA CASSNHLLRDGTDTQYF TGTGCCAGCAGCAACCACCTTTTACGGGACGGCACAGATACGCAGTATTTT
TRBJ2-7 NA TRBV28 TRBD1 CVSSLNRGRYKQYF TGTGTCAGCAGTTTAAACAGGGGCAGGTACAAGCAGTACTTC
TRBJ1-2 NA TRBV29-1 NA CNVEGSEGSNYGYTF TGCAACGTTGAAGGGTCTGAGGGATCGAACTATGGCTACACCTTC
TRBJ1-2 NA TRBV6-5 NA CASSWGTFQGHGYTF TGTGCCAGCAGCTGGGGGACCTTCCAGGGCCATGGCTACACCTTC
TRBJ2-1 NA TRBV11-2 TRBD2 CANIPEGGGSSHNEQFF TGTGCCAACATCCCAGAGGGCGGGGGAAGCTCCCACAATGAGCAGTTCTTC
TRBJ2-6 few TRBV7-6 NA CVSSLGGSGANVLTF TGTGTCAGCAGCTTAGGTGGTTCTGGGGCCAACGTCCTGACTTTC
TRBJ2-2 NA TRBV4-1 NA CASSQQVWTTGNTGELFF TGCGCCAGCAGCCAACAAGTTTGGACTACCGGGAACACCGGGGAGCTGTTTTTT
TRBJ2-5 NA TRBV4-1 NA CASSQEGLRETQYF TGTGCCAGCAGCCAAGAAGGGCTACGAGAGACCCAGTACTTC
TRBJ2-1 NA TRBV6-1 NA CASRRQTTGITSYNEQFF TGTGCCAGCAGAAGACAGACTACCGGGATTACGTCCTACAATGAGCAGTTTTTC
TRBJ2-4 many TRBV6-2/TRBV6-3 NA CASSYRGEVDIQYF TGTGCCAGCAGTTACCGAGGGGAGGTGGACATTCAGTACTTC
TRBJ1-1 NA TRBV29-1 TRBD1 CSVMTGSNTETFF TGCAGCGTCATGACAGGGTCTAACACTGAAACTTTCTTT
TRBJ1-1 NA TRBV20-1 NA CSARDRGHGSMNTGAFF TGCAGTGCTAGAGATCGTGGGCATGGGAGCATGAACACTGGAGCTTTCTTT
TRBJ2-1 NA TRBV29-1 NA CSADGIRRMNEQFF TGCAGCGCCGACGGGATTCGCAGGATGAATGAGCAGTTCTTC
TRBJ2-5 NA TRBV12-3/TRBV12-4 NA CASRLPDTQETQYF TGCGCCAGCAGATTACCGGACACCCAAGAGACCCAGTACTTC
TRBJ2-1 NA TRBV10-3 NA CVISESGENNEQFF TGTGTCATCAGTGAGTCGGGGGAGAACAATGAGCAATTCTTC
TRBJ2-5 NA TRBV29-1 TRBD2 CSVEGGSKIQYF TGTAGCGTTGAAGGCGGGAGCAAGATCCAGTACTTC
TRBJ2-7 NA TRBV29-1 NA CSVDIRDETYERYF TGCAGCGTTGACATAAGGGACGAAACCTACGAGCGGTATTTC
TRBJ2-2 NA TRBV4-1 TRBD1 CANSRDKRDRGPSGELFF TGCGCCAACAGCCGAGATAAAAGGGACAGGGGCCCCTCCGGGGAGCTGTTTTTT
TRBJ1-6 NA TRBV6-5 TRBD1 CVSRLQGANPPLHF TGTGTCAGCAGACTACAGGGGGCCAATCCACCCCTACACTTT
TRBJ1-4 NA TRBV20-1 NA CSARDPIVGQGEELFF TGCAGTGCTAGAGACCCCATTGTGGGGCAGGGTGAAGAACTGTTTTTT
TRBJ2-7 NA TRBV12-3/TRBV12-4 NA CASSLIWGPCEQYF TGTGCCAGCAGTTTAATTTGGGGACCCTGCGAGCAGTACTTC